A single T cell receptor (beta chain) is shown here with its context. Which antigen it targets is not known. Per-base quality was not reported, and no clone a single base away is much larger than it. These data come from a study of shared clonotypes between healthy human individuals (dated by TCRdb to the early 2020s). Study-level background: A few men and a couple of women, aged 18 to 49 years, made up the cohort. For each donor, CD4 naive and CD4 memory were each run on three plates, CD8 naive on two plates, and CD8 memory on one plate. Blood TCR repertoires of a handful of healthy adults were deeply sequenced to estimate repertoire size and the extent of clonotype sharing between individuals. Different laboratories and diverse techniques were used to prepare libraries and sequence TCR repertoires, to increase sequencing depth and limit assay-specific biases. Leukapheresis yielded between about 0.94 and 8.9 billion PBMCs per donor. The paper as a whole reports these results and caveats: Sampling was restricted to blood, and TCR repertoires in tissues likely differ from the TCR repertoires found in blood. Because the study included a small number of donors, the genetic and exposure-history diversity represented was limited. Naive subsets generally had larger estimated clonotype richness than memory subsets did. When several donors were compared, the shared fraction of clonotypes was about 5.5% for naive CD4, around 3.5% for naive CD8, about 2.5% for memory CD4, and approximately 0.4% for memory CD8. Clonotypes shared by all four sorted-subset donors showed higher generation probabilities than non-shared clonotypes. Incomplete sequencing was indicated by rarefaction of sorted-subset datasets, despite the large sequencing depth. Pairwise subsampling indicated that sequencing depth was expected to affect the degree of clonotype sharing among donors.

Healthy HIV-negative adults with no recently reported acute infections or vaccinations were included as donors. All donors were Caucasian adults living in Nashville, Tennessee, USA. CD8 memory samples combined magnetically selected CD45RO+ cells with CCR7-negative CD45RA+ effector memory (TemRA) cells. Blood was collected by leukapheresis, and PBMCs were isolated by Ficoll-Histopaque density gradient centrifugation and then cryopreserved in liquid nitrogen vapor phase. Analytical flow cytometry was used to check the purity and quantity of every magnetically sorted T cell population. From each sorted fraction, genomic DNA was isolated and quantified by UV absorbance on a Nanodrop 2000c. Using the deep immunoSEQ assay, TCR CDR3 regions were amplified from genomic DNA by multiplex PCR. For each cell subset, the extracted genomic DNA was distributed evenly across all wells of several immunoSEQ 96-well plates, and each plate served as one replicate. For sorted subsets, each replicate PCR was loaded with roughly 190 ng genomic DNA, equivalent to about 30,000 T cell genomes. The purified libraries were quantified using a Qubit 3.0 fluorometer, sized with a Bioanalyzer 2100, and then quantified again using the KAPA Library Quantification kit. Every immunoSEQ 96-well plate was sequenced on a dedicated single-read 150-cycle Illumina NextSeq 550 flow cell. The source study handled its data this way. Because only junctional sequences without quality scores were contained in the immunoSEQ output, filtering matching that applied to full-length reads could not be performed. Sequences were annotated with PyIR, a Python wrapper for IgBLAST v1.9, and V/J genes and CDR3 were assigned using IMGT germline references. Reads were removed for weak V/J assignments (E-value above 1e-6), missing CDR3, stop codons, out-of-frame junctions, or ambiguous translated residues. V3J clonotypes were defined as sequences sharing the same inferred V gene, J gene, and CDR3 amino acid sequence. The percentage overlap between two repertoires was calculated by dividing the number of shared unique clonotypes by the size of the smaller repertoire. Richness of each repertoire was evaluated using RTK rarefaction, the Chao1 estimator, and Recon v2.1 estimates of unobserved clonotypes. Generation probabilities were computed with OLGA for all TCRbeta clonotypes obtained by the gDNA method from several donors. TCRdb provides this immuneACCESS table in a form limited to in-frame rearrangements. Some clones are lacking; in checked studies, under half of them reflect an unresolved V gene, and why the rest are absent is not known. That table gives V, J and clone size, and the DNA gave D and trimming. The sample table shows 550,000 to 800,000 clones, and roughly 88% are seen once. 34% of the sample is held by the ten biggest clonotypes.

Reading the germline V gene gives CDR1 SGHRS and CDR2 YFSETQ. The CDR3, from cysteine to phenylalanine, totals 15 residues. The read is trimmed to its CDR3 DNA, 45 bases read in frame from base 1. Germline trimming: 5 bases from V, 2 bases from J; junction bases outside gene matches: 7. The specimen sequenced was memory CD8+ T cells from PBMCs. The label giving this sample's cell subset or site can be read as: CD45RO+ cells pooled with CCR7-negative TemRA cells. The receptor chain draws on TRBV5-1 and TRBJ2-7; 10 bases in between match TRBD1. The sequence came from a man between 18 and 35 years old in good health. Some clones in this sample may be carry-over from other donors' samples. The DNA sequence follows: TGCGCCAGCAGACAGGGACAGGGGAAGGCCTACGAGCAGTACTTC. This codes for CASRQGQGKAYEQYF.